Below, one TCR beta chain is given with its context. Its antigen is not identified. These data originate in a study of blood T cells in healthy people across ages. Study-wide points: When set beside aged donors, long-lived donors presented more naive CD4+ cells and higher diversity.

Using a J-beta primer mix together with a sample-barcoded 5' primer, a second PCR was run for about 6 to 12 cycles. Carrying 12 random nucleotides, a template-switch adaptor labeled each individual cDNA molecule. A single record per CDR3 protein comes from TCRdb applying MiXCR to the 5' RACE reads. The sample yields around 1,500,000 distinct CDR3 sequences, about 30% seen once. The TCR originated in a woman in her twenties or thirties in good health. Sequencing was performed on blood.

In DNA form, the CDR3 reads TGTGCCAGCAGATTTAGCGGGGGCTTCTACAATGAGCAGTTCTTC. Its translation is CASRFSGGFYNEQFF. The J gene is TRBJ2-1, the V gene TRBV11-2; 9 bases line up with TRBD2. Looked up from germline, CDR1 is SGHAT and CDR2 is FQNNGV. The V and J ends lost 6 bases and 3 bases, in that order; junction bases with no gene match: 6. The length of the CDR3 is 15 residues.